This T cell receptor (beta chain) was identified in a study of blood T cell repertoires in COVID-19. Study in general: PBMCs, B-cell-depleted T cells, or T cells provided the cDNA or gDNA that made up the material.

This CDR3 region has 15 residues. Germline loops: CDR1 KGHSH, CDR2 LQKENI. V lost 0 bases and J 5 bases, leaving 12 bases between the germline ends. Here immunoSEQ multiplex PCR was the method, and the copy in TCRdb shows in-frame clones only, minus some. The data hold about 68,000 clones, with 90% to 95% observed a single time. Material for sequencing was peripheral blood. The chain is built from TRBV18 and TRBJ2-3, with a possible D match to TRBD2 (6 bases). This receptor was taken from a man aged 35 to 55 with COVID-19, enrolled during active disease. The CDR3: CASSPPGGKRDTQYF. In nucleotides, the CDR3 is TGTGCCAGCTCACCACCCGGCGGGAAAAGAGATACGCAGTATTTT.